These T cell receptor beta chains were read from a single sample in a study of blood T cell repertoires in COVID-19. Clones were sequenced by immunoSEQ multiplex PCR, and TCRdb holds only the in-frame ones, with some missing. In the table there are approximately 340,000 clones, roughly 89% of which are singletons. Sequencing was done on a sample of peripheral blood. The receptors stem from a man aged 30-40 years with COVID-19, enrolled during active disease. The CDR3 runs from the conserved cysteine through the conserved F or W. Fields, in order: J gene, clone size, V gene, D gene, CDR3 length, CDR3 DNA, CDR3 protein. A D gene is named only where the DNA matches it firmly. Expanded clones get a size class; other rows say once, few or many, or leave the size out.

TRBJ1-5 once TRBV7-2 - 15 TGTGCCAGCAGCCCTGGGAAGGGCGGGCATCAGCCCCAGCATTTT CASSPGKGGHQPQHF
TRBJ1-2 - TRBV7-8 - 16 TGTGCCAGCAGCCTAGATCAAATCGGAGCTAACTATGGCTACACCTTC CASSLDQIGANYGYTF
TRBJ1-4 - TRBV28 - 16 TGTGCCAGCAGCAATCCTAGGAGGGCGGATAATGAAAAACTGTTTTTT CASSNPRRADNEKLFF
TRBJ2-7 - TRBV27 - 14 TGTGCCAGCAGTTACAGGGTGGGGGCCTACGAGCAGTACTTC CASSYRVGAYEQYF
TRBJ1-2 - TRBV4-3 TRBD1 17 TGCGCCAGCAGCCCCAGGGGGTTGGGGCTAGCTAACTATGGCTACACCTTC CASSPRGLGLANYGYTF
TRBJ2-1 few TRBV12-5 TRBD2 16 TGTGCTAGTGGTTTGGTCTTGGGGGGGATATACAATGAGCAGTTCTTC CASGLVLGGIYNEQFF
TRBJ1-2 - TRBV11-2 TRBD1 15 TGTGCCAGCAGCTCACCGGGACAGGAGGCCTATGGCTACACCTTC CASSSPGQEAYGYTF
TRBJ2-5 - TRBV9 TRBD2 15 TGTGCCAGCAGCGCCCCCCTAGCGGGACAAGAGACCCAGTACTTC CASSAPLAGQETQYF
TRBJ2-1 - TRBV4-1 - 14 TGCGCCAGCACAGCGCCCAGCTCCTACAATGAGCAGTTCTTC CASTAPSSYNEQFF
TRBJ2-7 - TRBV5-1 - 13 TGCGCCAGCAGCTCCGTAACAGGGTTCGAGCAGTACTTC CASSSVTGFEQYF
TRBJ2-3 - TRBV4-1 - 14 TGCGCCAGCAGCCAAGATGACAGGCGGGATACGCAGTATTTT CASSQDDRRDTQYF
TRBJ1-2 - TRBV5-1 TRBD1 15 TGCGCCAGCAGCTACGGCACAGGGGGTGTTTATGGCTACACCTTC CASSYGTGGVYGYTF
TRBJ2-7 - TRBV6-2/TRBV6-3 TRBD2 16 TGTGCCAGCAGTGACTTCCTAGCGGGTGCCTCCTACGAGCAGTACTTC CASSDFLAGASYEQYF
TRBJ2-5 - TRBV6-6 TRBD1 17 TGTGCCAGCAGTCTCAATCCGACCGGGACAGTATACGAGACCCAGTACTTC CASSLNPTGTVYETQYF
TRBJ1-2 - TRBV18 - 13 TGTGCCAGCTCCCCTCCGGCTAACTATGGCTACACCTTC CASSPPANYGYTF
TRBJ2-7 few TRBV6-5 - 14 TGTGCCAGCAGGACGAGGACACAATCCTACGAGCAGTACTTC CASRTRTQSYEQYF
TRBJ1-3 - TRBV6-5 - 14 TGTGCCAGCAGTTACTCCCGTCGGGGAAACACCATATATTTT CASSYSRRGNTIYF
TRBJ2-1 - TRBV2 TRBD1 13 TGTGCCAGCGACAGGGGTTCCTACAATGAGCAGTTCTTC CASDRGSYNEQFF
TRBJ2-7 - TRBV2 TRBD2 15 TGTGCCAGCAGTTATTCCGGGACTAGTAAGTACGAGCAGTACTTC CASSYSGTSKYEQYF
TRBJ2-3 once TRBV6-5 - 15 TGTGCCAGCAGTTACGGCGGCTTCCCCACAGATACGCAGTATTTT CASSYGGFPTDTQYF
TRBJ1-1 - TRBV5-4 TRBD1 15 TGTGCCAGCAGCTTAGCGGGACAGGGAGGAACTGAAGCTTTCTTT CASSLAGQGGTEAFF
TRBJ2-1 - TRBV19 TRBD2 17 TGTGCCAGTTCCGGGACAGGGGGCGCCCGGACTAGCGGGAGGGTGTTCTTC CASSGTGGARTSGRVFF
TRBJ2-7 - TRBV10-3 - 16 TGTGCCATCAGTGCCCTACGAGCCGCGAACCCCTACGAGCAGTACTTC CAISALRAANPYEQYF
TRBJ2-1 - TRBV11-2 - 12 TGTGCCAGCAGCTTAACCCCAGCCGGGGAATTCTTC CASSLTPAGEFF
TRBJ1-2 - TRBV2 TRBD1 13 TGTGCCAGCAGTATGGACAGGACCTATGGCTACACCTTC CASSMDRTYGYTF
TRBJ2-7 - TRBV20-1 TRBD2 13 TGCAGTGCTAGTGGACTAGCAGGCTACGAGCAGTACTTC CSASGLAGYEQYF
TRBJ2-1 few TRBV7-9 TRBD2 16 TGTGCCAGCAGCCCCTTAAGCGGGAGCTCCTACAATGAGCAGTTCTTC CASSPLSGSSYNEQFF
TRBJ2-3 - TRBV9 - 15 TGTGCCAGCAGCCCGCTGAGCCAAGGGGGAGATACGCAGTATTTT CASSPLSQGGDTQYF
TRBJ1-5 - TRBV29-1 TRBD1 14 TGCAGCGTCAGGACAGGGGGTTCCAATCAGCCCCAGCATTTT CSVRTGGSNQPQHF
TRBJ2-5 - TRBV19 - 15 TGTGCCAGTAGTAAACGGACAGACGTCCAAGAGACCCAGTACTTC CASSKRTDVQETQYF
TRBJ2-1 - TRBV5-1 - 14 TGCGCCAGCAGCCTATCGGGACACAACAATGAGCAGTTCTTC CASSLSGHNNEQFF
TRBJ2-3 - TRBV3-1/TRBV3-2 TRBD2 16 TGTGCCAGCAGCCGGTCACTAGCGGGAGGCACAGATACGCAGTATTTT CASSRSLAGGTDTQYF
TRBJ1-2 once TRBV5-4 TRBD1 14 TGTGCCAGCAGCTTGGTCCAGGGGGCCTATGGCTACACCTTC CASSLVQGAYGYTF
TRBJ2-3 - TRBV11-2 - 14 TGTGCCAGCAGCTCCCCCCAAGGGGGAGATACGCAGTATTTT CASSSPQGGDTQYF
TRBJ1-1 - TRBV5-4 TRBD1 15 TGTGCCAGCAGCGGCAACAGGGGTGAGAACACTGAAGCTTTCTTT CASSGNRGENTEAFF
TRBJ2-1 - TRBV7-9 TRBD1 17 TGTGCCAGCAGCTTCCACCGTTGGACAGGGGCCCTGGGAGAGCAGTTCTTC CASSFHRWTGALGEQFF
TRBJ1-1 - TRBV7-3 TRBD1 17 TGTGCCAGCAGCTCTCTACCCACGACAGGGGAGGGTACTGAAGCTTTCTTT CASSSLPTTGEGTEAFF
TRBJ1-2 - TRBV4-1 - 11 TGCGCCAGCAGCCCAGGTGGGGGCTACACCTTC CASSPGGGYTF
TRBJ2-7 - TRBV10-3 - 13 TGTGCCATCACAAGGGAGAGCTCCTACGAGCAGTACTTC CAITRESSYEQYF
TRBJ1-4 - TRBV7-9 - 13 TGTGCCGGGGCAGGGTCCGGGCCTGAGGAACTGTTTTTT CAGAGSGPEELFF
TRBJ2-7 - TRBV4-1 - 15 TGCGCCAGCAGCCAAATGGGAGTCTCCTCCTACGAGCAGTACTTC CASSQMGVSSYEQYF
TRBJ2-1 - TRBV10-2 TRBD1 15 TGCGCCAGCAGTGAGCCTGACAGGGCGTACAATGAGCAGTTCTTC CASSEPDRAYNEQFF
TRBJ2-2 few TRBV7-8 - 17 TGTGCCAGCAGCTACCCCGCGGAGGGGGCGAGTTCCGGGGAGCTGTTTTTT CASSYPAEGASSGELFF
TRBJ1-6 - TRBV4-3 TRBD1 17 TGCGCCAGCAGCCAAGATCTTTCCAGGGGGCGTCTTTCACCCCTCCACTTT CASSQDLSRGRLSPLHF
TRBJ2-2 few TRBV30 TRBD1 13 TGTGCCGGGTCACAGGGGGGCGCCGGGGAGCTGTTTTTT CAGSQGGAGELFF